The rows below give T cell receptor beta chains drawn from one sample of a study of T-cell reconstitution after alpha-beta-depleted transplantation in children. One entry per CDR3 protein, called by TCRdb with MiXCR from the PCR reads. The sample contains about 980,000 distinct CDR3 sequences, about 30% of which appear only once. Sequencing was performed on PBMCs, mostly from graft donor cells, taken 360 days after TCRalphabeta/CD19-depleted stem cell transplant. These receptors were obtained from a boy less than two years old who had a stem cell transplant for SCID, so the T cells may come from the graft donor. The CDR3 runs from the conserved cysteine through the conserved F or W. The order of the fields is J gene, D gene, V gene, clone size, CDR3 DNA, CDR3 protein. A D gene is named only where the DNA matches it firmly. Clone size is shown for a subset of rows, as once, few, many or a class of expanded clone.

j_call: TRBJ2-3
d_call: NA
v_call: TRBV20-1
clone_size: NA
cdr3_nt: TGCAGTGCTAGACAGGACCCGGGGCGGATAGCAGATACGCAGTATTTT
cdr3_aa: CSARQDPGRIADTQYF

j_call: TRBJ2-1
d_call: NA
v_call: TRBV6-5
clone_size: NA
cdr3_nt: TGTGCCAGCAGTTATCTCCCGGGGAGCTTTCATGAGCAGTTCTTC
cdr3_aa: CASSYLPGSFHEQFF

j_call: TRBJ2-7
d_call: NA
v_call: TRBV15
clone_size: NA
cdr3_nt: TGTGCCACCAGCAGCCCCTTGGTCCCCACCTACGAGCAGTACTTC
cdr3_aa: CATSSPLVPTYEQYF

j_call: TRBJ1-6
d_call: NA
v_call: TRBV6-4
clone_size: NA
cdr3_nt: TGTGCCAGCAGTGAATCGCTCAGGGGTAATTCACCCCTCCACTTT
cdr3_aa: CASSESLRGNSPLHF

j_call: TRBJ1-5
d_call: TRBD1
v_call: TRBV5-1
clone_size: once
cdr3_nt: TGCGCCAGCAGCTTGGGGACAGGGCCGGATCAGCCCCAGCATTTT
cdr3_aa: CASSLGTGPDQPQHF

j_call: TRBJ2-1
d_call: NA
v_call: TRBV30
clone_size: few
cdr3_nt: TGTGCCTGGAGTGTACTCGTACAGGGCCTAGTTGATGAGCAGTTCTTC
cdr3_aa: CAWSVLVQGLVDEQFF

j_call: TRBJ2-7
d_call: NA
v_call: TRBV15
clone_size: NA
cdr3_nt: TGTGCCACCAGCAGAGGGGATGAAGGAGTTCGGGAGCAGTACTTC
cdr3_aa: CATSRGDEGVREQYF

j_call: TRBJ2-1
d_call: TRBD2
v_call: TRBV29-1
clone_size: NA
cdr3_nt: TGCAGCGCATGGGGCGGGGGGCTCTACAATGAGCAGTTCTTC
cdr3_aa: CSAWGGGLYNEQFF

j_call: TRBJ2-3
d_call: NA
v_call: TRBV20-1
clone_size: NA
cdr3_nt: TGCAGTGGTCGGACAGTTAGCACAGATACGCAGTATTTT
cdr3_aa: CSGRTVSTDTQYF

j_call: TRBJ2-7
d_call: NA
v_call: TRBV11-2
clone_size: many
cdr3_nt: TGTGCCAGCAGCAACGGGGAGCCCCCCTACGAGCAGTACTTC
cdr3_aa: CASSNGEPPYEQYF

j_call: TRBJ1-4
d_call: NA
v_call: TRBV24-1
clone_size: few
cdr3_nt: TGTGCCACCAGTGACGGTATCGTTACAGGGAAGGTGGAAAAACTGTTTTTT
cdr3_aa: CATSDGIVTGKVEKLFF

j_call: TRBJ2-1
d_call: TRBD2
v_call: TRBV20-1
clone_size: few
cdr3_nt: TGCAGTACCTATAGCGGGGCCTACAATGAGCAGTTCTTC
cdr3_aa: CSTYSGAYNEQFF

j_call: TRBJ2-7
d_call: NA
v_call: TRBV21-1
clone_size: NA
cdr3_nt: TGTGCCAGCAGCATACCGACAGGCGGGGAGCAGTACTTC
cdr3_aa: CASSIPTGGEQYF

j_call: TRBJ2-1
d_call: TRBD2
v_call: TRBV28
clone_size: few
cdr3_nt: TGTGCCAGCAGTTTGCCCATTATAGCGGGGGGGCTATACAATGAGCAGTTCTTC
cdr3_aa: CASSLPIIAGGLYNEQFF

j_call: TRBJ2-1
d_call: TRBD2
v_call: TRBV7-6
clone_size: few
cdr3_nt: TGTGCCAGCAGCAAGGCCCGGCTAGCGGGGGGGAGTGAGCAGTTCTTC
cdr3_aa: CASSKARLAGGSEQFF

j_call: TRBJ2-1
d_call: NA
v_call: TRBV7-3
clone_size: NA
cdr3_nt: TGTGCCAGCAGCGAGGGACCGATGTTCGATGAGCAGTTCTTC
cdr3_aa: CASSEGPMFDEQFF

j_call: TRBJ2-5
d_call: NA
v_call: TRBV20-1
clone_size: NA
cdr3_nt: TGCAGCTCATCCCCCAGGTCAGAGACCCAGTACTTC
cdr3_aa: CSSSPRSETQYF

j_call: TRBJ2-1
d_call: TRBD2
v_call: TRBV3-1
clone_size: NA
cdr3_nt: TGTGCCAGCGGAGCAGCGGGGGGGCTATCTAATGAGCAGTTCTTC
cdr3_aa: CASGAAGGLSNEQFF

j_call: TRBJ2-1
d_call: NA
v_call: TRBV9
clone_size: NA
cdr3_nt: TGTGCCAGCAGCGTAGCTGGGCTTTCCTACAATGAGCAGTTCTTC
cdr3_aa: CASSVAGLSYNEQFF

j_call: TRBJ2-2
d_call: NA
v_call: TRBV29-1
clone_size: many
cdr3_nt: TGCAGCGTTGTGTACGGGACCGGGGAGCTGTTTTTT
cdr3_aa: CSVVYGTGELFF

j_call: TRBJ2-3
d_call: TRBD2
v_call: TRBV6-1
clone_size: NA
cdr3_nt: TGTGCCAGCAGTCCTACCGCGGGGGATACAGATACGCAGTATTTT
cdr3_aa: CASSPTAGDTDTQYF

j_call: TRBJ2-1
d_call: TRBD2
v_call: TRBV20-1
clone_size: NA
cdr3_nt: TGCAGTGCTCGGACTAGCCCCTCCTACAATGAGCAGTTCTTC
cdr3_aa: CSARTSPSYNEQFF

j_call: TRBJ1-2
d_call: NA
v_call: TRBV29-1
clone_size: few
cdr3_nt: TGCAGCGTTGAATTGACCGTGCCTCGCGTCTACACCTTC
cdr3_aa: CSVELTVPRVYTF

j_call: TRBJ2-5
d_call: TRBD1
v_call: TRBV7-2
clone_size: few
cdr3_nt: TGTGCCAGCAGCTTAGGTGGGGCAGGGGGAGAGACCCAGTACTTC
cdr3_aa: CASSLGGAGGETQYF

j_call: TRBJ1-1
d_call: NA
v_call: TRBV20-1
clone_size: NA
cdr3_nt: TGCAGTGGGACGAAAGGGCACACTGAAGCTTTCTTT
cdr3_aa: CSGTKGHTEAFF

j_call: TRBJ1-1
d_call: NA
v_call: TRBV29-1
clone_size: NA
cdr3_nt: TGCAGCGTTGTTTTCCGCCCGGGGCCTGAAGCTTTCTTT
cdr3_aa: CSVVFRPGPEAFF

j_call: TRBJ2-6
d_call: NA
v_call: TRBV6-1
clone_size: NA
cdr3_nt: TGTGCCAGCAGTGGCGACGGTCTCTCTGGGGCCAACGTCCTGACTTTC
cdr3_aa: CASSGDGLSGANVLTF

j_call: TRBJ2-7
d_call: NA
v_call: TRBV5-1
clone_size: NA
cdr3_nt: TGCGCCAGCAGCTTGGGTGAGGGGACGACTTACGAGCAGTACTTC
cdr3_aa: CASSLGEGTTYEQYF

j_call: TRBJ1-5
d_call: NA
v_call: TRBV2
clone_size: NA
cdr3_nt: TGTGCCAGCAAAGGGACGAGCAATCAGCCCCAGCATTTT
cdr3_aa: CASKGTSNQPQHF

j_call: TRBJ2-5
d_call: TRBD1
v_call: TRBV29-1
clone_size: NA
cdr3_nt: TGCAGCCTACAAACAGGGGGAGGCCAAGAGACCCAGTACTTC
cdr3_aa: CSLQTGGGQETQYF

j_call: TRBJ2-1
d_call: TRBD2
v_call: TRBV6-1
clone_size: few
cdr3_nt: TGTGCCAGCAGGACTAGCGGGACCTACAATGAGCAGTTCTTC
cdr3_aa: CASRTSGTYNEQFF

j_call: TRBJ2-3
d_call: NA
v_call: TRBV6-1
clone_size: NA
cdr3_nt: TGTGCCAGCAGGGGGTTGGGGTCCGGGGGCCCCGATACGCAGTATTTT
cdr3_aa: CASRGLGSGGPDTQYF

j_call: TRBJ2-7
d_call: TRBD1
v_call: TRBV6-2/TRBV6-3
clone_size: few
cdr3_nt: TGTGCCAGCAGAGAGGGGGCCCTCTACGAGCAGTACTTC
cdr3_aa: CASREGALYEQYF

j_call: TRBJ2-7
d_call: TRBD1
v_call: TRBV5-1
clone_size: NA
cdr3_nt: TGCGCCAGCAGCGCCGACAGGGGGCTTGGAGAGCAGTACTTC
cdr3_aa: CASSADRGLGEQYF

j_call: TRBJ2-7
d_call: NA
v_call: TRBV12-3/TRBV12-4
clone_size: NA
cdr3_nt: TGTGCCAGCACCCTGTTACCGGGGATGGGCGAGCAGTACTTC
cdr3_aa: CASTLLPGMGEQYF